The next 9 T cell receptor beta chains were all read from a single sample in a study of shared clonotypes between healthy human individuals. Produced via immunoSEQ multiplex PCR; TCRdb's table is partial and in-frame only. This repertoire shows around 700,000 clones, about three quarters found once; its top ten account for 1.5% to 2%. Material for sequencing was memory CD4+ T cells sorted from blood. Subset described: CD45RA-negative fraction. The receptors shown here come from a woman aged 30 to 39 in good health.

Worth noting for this clone: Other DNA sequences in the same sample also yield this CDR3. The chain uses TRBV7-9 and TRBJ1-3; 8 nucleotides line up with TRBD1. The germline CDR1 and CDR2 sequences are SEHNR and FQNEAQ (reference sequence). The CDR3 is made up of 15 amino acids. V lost 5 bases, J lost 0 bases, and 3 bases stayed unmatched. CDR3 amino acids: CASSQDRASGNTIYF. The CDR3 nucleotides are TGTGCCAGCAGCCAGGACAGGGCCTCTGGAAACACCATATATTTT.

This clone has just a few counts. The chain has TRBV15 and TRBJ2-2, with TRBD2 matching 9 bases. The V gene's germline CDR1 is LNHNV and CDR2 YYDKDF (reference sequence). The CDR3 length is 17 residues. V gave up 3 bases and J gave up 1 base; unmatched junction bases: 6. The CDR3 is CATSRTPAGGNTGELFF. CDR3 in DNA: TGTGCCACCAGCAGGACCCCAGCGGGGGGGAACACCGGGGAGCTGTTTTTT.

The V and J genes are TRBV27 and TRBJ2-5, with D perhaps matching TRBD2 (6 bases). The CDR3 covers 13 residues. The germline gives CDR1 MNHEY, CDR2 SMNVEV (reference sequence). With 6 bases removed from V and 5 bases from J, the gap between germline ends came to 13 bases. The CDR3 is CASSPQLAETQYF. The CDR3 DNA follows: TGTGCCAGCAGCCCCCAGCTAGCGGAGACCCAGTACTTC.

This chain connects TRBV10-3 to TRBJ2-4; 9 nucleotides line up with TRBD1. V gave up 9 bases and J gave up 6 bases; unmatched junction bases: 9. CDR1 and CDR2 from the germline V gene are ENHRY and SYGVKD. The CDR3 length is 14 residues. The CDR3 region is CAISDRGGVNIQYF. The DNA for the CDR3 is TGTGCCATATCGGACAGGGGAGGCGTAAACATTCAGTACTTC.

This clone has only one observation. The rearrangement links TRBV7-3 to TRBJ2-7; TRBD1 matches 7 bases. V was clipped by 5 bases and J by 2 bases; unmatched bases: 9. The CDR3 runs 15 residues. CDR1 is SGHTA and CDR2 is FQGTGA in the germline V gene. The CDR3 DNA reads TGTGCCAGCAGCAACCCGGGACAGACGCCCTACGAGCAGTACTTC. This encodes CASSNPGQTPYEQYF.

V is TRBV7-8 and J is TRBJ2-5; 7 bases are a match to TRBD2. This CDR3 comprises 17 residues. V shed 2 bases, J shed 4 bases, and the junction held 13 bases outside the gene matches. The V gene's germline CDR1 is SGHVS and CDR2 FQNEAQ. Here the CDR3 reads CASSLSGEGRIGETQYF. In DNA, the CDR3 is TGTGCCAGCAGCTTAAGTGGGGAGGGGAGGATCGGAGAGACCCAGTACTTC.

The genes are TRBV7-9 and TRBJ2-2; D gene ambiguous. This CDR3 spans 12 amino acids. The V end lost 3 bases, the J end lost 7 bases, and 6 bases lay between the germline ends. CDR1 is SEHNR, CDR2 FQNEAQ, per germline (reference sequence). Written as DNA, the CDR3 is TGTGCCAGCAGCTTTATAGGCGGGGAGCTGTTTTTT. This encodes CASSFIGGELFF.

This clone was seen only a few times. V is TRBV7-6 and J is TRBJ2-5; D remains ambiguous. V lost 3 bases, J lost 5 bases, and 4 bases lay in between. The germline CDR1 and CDR2 sequences are SGHVS and FNYEAQ. CDR3 length: 11 residues. The CDR3 reads CASSFGETQYF. The CDR3 DNA follows: TGTGCCAGCAGCTTTGGGGAGACCCAGTACTTC.

Ten or more counts support this clone. This sequence joins TRBV30 and TRBJ2-5; D is undetermined. CDR3 length equals 10 residues. The V gene lost 3 bases and the J gene lost 9 bases, with 8 bases spanning the gap. Germline-derived CDR1 and CDR2 are GTSNPN and SVGIG (reference sequence). The CDR3 region is CAWSDAAQYF. Written as DNA, the CDR3 is TGTGCCTGGAGCGACGCGGCCCAGTACTTC. The whole variable domain, remainder taken from reference TRBV30 and TRBJ2-5, is SQTIHQWPATLVQPVGSPLSLECTVEGTSNPNLYWYRQAAGRGLQLLFYSVGIGQISSEVPQNLSASRPQDRQFILSSKKLLLSDSGFYLCAWSDAAQYFGPGTRLLVL.